These T cell receptor beta chains were read from a single sample in a study of graft-versus-host responses after intestinal transplantation. These TCRs are of unknown antigen specificity. Libraries were prepared by immunoSEQ multiplex PCR; TCRdb keeps only in-frame clonotypes and omits some of them. The repertoire holds approximately 70,000 clones, 80% to 90% seen once, with 2% to 3% in the top ten. Here the sequenced sample was unstimulated CD8+ T cells sorted from spleen or lymph node cells, taken before intestinal transplant. The receptors were sampled from a human donor who received an intestinal transplant. The CDR3 runs from the conserved cysteine through the conserved F or W. A D gene is named only where the DNA matches it firmly. The size field is filled for only some rows; it gives once, few, many or a size class.

J,size,D,V,CDR3,DNA
TRBJ2-2,-,-,TRBV25-1,CASSWGGTGELFF,TGTGCCAGCAGCTGGGGAGGCACCGGGGAGCTGTTTTTT
TRBJ1-5,-,TRBD1,TRBV4-1,CASSMGQATGQPQHF,TGCGCCAGCAGCATGGGACAGGCGACGGGTCAGCCCCAGCATTTT
TRBJ1-1,-,-,TRBV19,CASGRGITEAFF,TGTGCCAGCGGTAGAGGGATAACTGAAGCTTTCTTT
TRBJ1-5,-,-,TRBV19,CASREGIGNQPQHF,TGTGCCAGTAGGGAGGGCATCGGGAATCAGCCCCAGCATTTT
TRBJ1-3,-,-,TRBV2,CASSEAWAPGNTIYF,TGTGCCAGCAGTGAAGCGTGGGCACCTGGAAACACCATATATTTT
TRBJ2-3,-,-,TRBV9,CASSGPGIADTQYF,TGTGCCAGCAGCGGTCCCGGGATCGCAGATACGCAGTATTTT
TRBJ1-1,-,-,TRBV27,CASSAHAGPLNTEAFF,TGTGCCAGCAGTGCCCACGCAGGGCCCCTGAACACTGAAGCTTTCTTT
TRBJ2-5,-,-,TRBV2,CASSNREETQYF,TGTGCCAGCAGTAACAGGGAAGAGACCCAGTACTTC
TRBJ2-5,-,-,TRBV7-9,CASSLVGRRLTETQYF,TGTGCCAGCAGCTTAGTAGGGAGACGGTTGACGGAGACCCAGTACTTC
TRBJ2-1,-,-,TRBV6-5,CASSYTGYNEQFF,TGTGCCAGCAGTTACACCGGCTACAATGAGCAGTTCTTC
TRBJ2-7,-,-,TRBV9,CASTAGMRGDEQYF,TGTGCCAGCACTGCGGGAATGCGTGGGGACGAGCAGTACTTC
TRBJ1-1,-,TRBD1,TRBV11-2,CASSGTGRDTEAFF,TGTGCCAGCAGTGGGACAGGGCGGGACACTGAAGCTTTCTTT
TRBJ1-2,once,-,TRBV9,CASSEGLPSNYGYTF,TGTGCCAGCAGCGAGGGGCTTCCGTCTAACTATGGCTACACCTTC
TRBJ2-1,-,-,TRBV5-1,CASSLLGHGGNEQFF,TGCGCCAGCAGCTTGCTAGGCCACGGCGGGAATGAGCAGTTCTTC
TRBJ1-2,-,-,TRBV27,CASGQPYYGYTF,TGTGCCAGCGGACAGCCTTACTATGGCTACACCTTC
TRBJ1-5,-,TRBD1,TRBV6-5,CASTLSRGRQPQHF,TGTGCCAGCACCTTGAGTAGGGGGCGTCAGCCCCAGCATTTT
TRBJ2-7,once,TRBD2,TRBV29-1,CSVWGLAGREQYF,TGCAGCGTCTGGGGACTAGCGGGTAGGGAGCAGTACTTC
TRBJ2-3,-,TRBD1,TRBV29-1,CSVDVRGRTDTQYF,TGCAGCGTTGACGTCAGGGGGCGCACAGATACGCAGTATTTT
TRBJ2-5,-,TRBD2,TRBV4-1,CASSQEGGITGVETQYF,TGCGCCAGCAGCCAAGAGGGAGGGATAACGGGAGTAGAGACCCAGTACTTC
TRBJ2-7,-,TRBD1,TRBV6-5,CASSYGGTGAEQYF,TGTGCCAGCAGTTACGGAGGGACAGGGGCCGAGCAGTACTTC
TRBJ1-1,-,-,TRBV6-5,CASRSLRRTNTEAFF,TGTGCCAGCAGATCCTTGAGGAGGACGAACACTGAAGCTTTCTTT
TRBJ1-2,-,-,TRBV5-4,CASSLAKVPVEVNNGYTF,TGTGCCAGCAGCTTGGCTAAAGTCCCGGTGGAGGTAAATAATGGCTACACCTTC
TRBJ1-5,-,-,TRBV6-6,CASSYTAGRNQPQHF,TGTGCCAGCAGTTACACGGCAGGTAGGAATCAGCCCCAGCATTTT
TRBJ2-2,-,-,TRBV27,CASSFGGELFF,TGTGCCAGCAGTTTCGGCGGGGAGCTGTTTTTT